The rows below give T cell receptor beta chains drawn from one sample of a study of Ad26.COV2.S vaccination and SARS-CoV-2 variants. Measured with immunoSEQ multiplex PCR; TCRdb has only the in-frame clones, and not every one. The sample lists approximately 350,000 clones; about nine tenths were seen once. This specimen was peripheral blood, taken in a trial of Ad26.COV2.S vaccine versus placebo. The receptor source for this set is a person between 18 and 59 years old who received the Ad26.COV2.S COVID-19 vaccine or a placebo. Each CDR3 is given with its conserved first and last residue. A D gene is named only where the DNA matches it firmly. The size field is filled for only some rows; it gives once, few, many or a size class.

clone size	D gene	J gene	V gene	CDR3 DNA	CDR3 protein
.	.	TRBJ1-1	TRBV7-3	TGTGCCAGCAGCTCCGGATTGAACACTGAAGCTTTCTTT	CASSSGLNTEAFF
.	.	TRBJ1-2	TRBV9	TGTGCCAGCAGCGTTGCCCGAGACCCCGCCCACGGCTACACCTTC	CASSVARDPAHGYTF
.	.	TRBJ1-2	TRBV4-2	TGTGCCAGCAGCCAAGGTGACTATGGCTACACCTTC	CASSQGDYGYTF
.	TRBD1	TRBJ1-1	TRBV7-8	TGTGCCAGCAGGGCAGGGGGCGGGATATATACTGAAGCTTTCTTT	CASRAGGGIYTEAFF
.	.	TRBJ2-1	TRBV6-5	TGTGCCAGCAGTTCCCCGACTAGGAGGGAGTTCTTC	CASSSPTRREFF
once	TRBD2	TRBJ2-5	TRBV9	TGTGCCAGCAGCTTGACTAGCGGGGGGCCTGAGGAGACCCAGTACTTC	CASSLTSGGPEETQYF
.	.	TRBJ1-3	TRBV4-3	TGCGCCAGCAGCCAAGATGGAACGGGCTCTGGAAACACCATATATTTT	CASSQDGTGSGNTIYF
once	.	TRBJ1-2	TRBV13	TGTGCCAGCAGCTTAGGAGGTGGGAACTATGGCTACACCTTC	CASSLGGGNYGYTF
.	TRBD2	TRBJ2-7	TRBV27	TGTGCCAGCAGCAAGCGGGGGGGCCTCTCCTACGAGCAGTACTTC	CASSKRGGLSYEQYF
.	.	TRBJ2-7	TRBV5-1	TGCGCCAGCAGCTTGTACGGGGTCTCCTACGAGCAGTACTTC	CASSLYGVSYEQYF
.	TRBD1	TRBJ2-7	TRBV5-5	TGTGCCAGCAGCTTCCGAGGGACAGAGGCCTACGAGCAGTACTTC	CASSFRGTEAYEQYF
once	.	TRBJ1-4	TRBV12-5	TGTGCTAGTGGCTGGGGGGTGACTAATGAAAAACTGTTTTTT	CASGWGVTNEKLFF
.	.	TRBJ2-2	TRBV6-5	TGTGCCAGCAACAAGGGAGGACCGAACACCGGGGAGCTGTTTTTT	CASNKGGPNTGELFF
few	.	TRBJ1-5	TRBV18	TGTGCCAGCTCACCCGGACATAGGCAGCCCCAGCATTTT	CASSPGHRQPQHF
few	.	TRBJ1-5	TRBV7-8	TGTGCCAGCAGCCCGACGGCATTCAATCAGCCCCAGCATTTT	CASSPTAFNQPQHF